The clone carrying this T cell receptor (beta chain) was observed a few times. The study left out patients who had uncontrolled infection, other autoimmune disease, pregnancy or lactation. The sample is drawn from a study of T cells in Graves' hyperthyroidism and ophthalmopathy. Germline V gene lookup returns CDR1 DFQATT and CDR2 SNEGSKA (reference sequence). Trimming shortened V by 1 base and J by 5 bases, and 17 bases separated the two germline ends. The CDR3 covers 15 residues. TCR beta CDR3 region amplification was performed from RNA transcripts. The HTBI primer set drove a first-round RT-PCR of the TCR CDR3. TCRdb ran MiXCR on the multiplex PCR reads and lists one entry per CDR3 protein. Among approximately 590,000 distinct CDR3 sequences, about 43% were seen once, and the ten largest hold 8% to 8.5%.

The rearrangement joins TRBV20-1 to TRBJ1-2; no definite D call. The sequenced sample consisted of peripheral blood or thyroid tissue (not recorded which). This receptor was obtained from a woman aged 18-35 years with Graves' hyperthyroidism. DNA of the CDR3: TGCAGTGCTAGAGCCCCCCGGGCGGTGGGTTATGGCTACACCTTC. It is translated as CSARAPRAVGYGYTF.